The next 31 T cell receptor beta chains were all read from a single sample in a study of sequential checkpoint blockade in melanoma. The repertoire was sequenced with immunoSEQ multiplex PCR; TCRdb's copy has only in-frame clones and lacks some. The data hold some 18,000 clones, with approximately 80% observed a single time. Specified treatment: randomized to nivolumab then ipilimumab (arm A) or the reverse (arm B). The sequencing here drew on CD8+ T cells sorted from blood (inferred from file names), taken from a patient given nivolumab and ipilimumab in sequence. These receptor sequences come from a human donor with melanoma.

The chain is built from TRBV19 and TRBJ1-2, with 7 bases matching TRBD1. Trimming at V came to 7 bases and at J to 8 bases, leaving 10 bases not matched to a gene. This CDR3 has 13 residues. Germline loops: CDR1 LNHDA, CDR2 SQIVND (reference sequence). This CDR3 is CASNPTGDIGYTF. In nucleotides, the CDR3 is TGTGCCAGTAACCCTACAGGGGACATAGGCTACACCTTC.

This chain joins TRBV7-9 and TRBJ2-7; D is unclear. The CDR3 is made up of 15 amino acids. Germline CDR1 and CDR2: SEHNR and FQNEAQ (reference sequence). V dropped 3 bases and J dropped 4 bases, with 16 bases sitting between them. The CDR3 sequence is CASSFPKAQEYEQYF. CDR3 in DNA: TGTGCCAGCAGCTTCCCAAAGGCTCAGGAATACGAGCAGTACTTC.

The genes are TRBV15 and TRBJ2-1; 7 bases map to TRBD2. The CDR3 is 15 amino acids. Per the germline V gene, CDR1 is LNHNV and CDR2 is YYDKDF (reference sequence). J lost 1 base, V lost 5 bases, and 5 bases had no gene match. CDR3 bases: TGTGCCACCAGCCGTGGACTAGAATCCTACAATGAGCAGTTCTTC. Encoded protein: CATSRGLESYNEQFF.

This clone was seen just once. This rearrangement joins TRBV19 to TRBJ1-1; a weak D match, TRBD1 (5 bases). Germline CDR1 LNHDA, CDR2 SQIVND (reference sequence). The CDR3 is 13 residues long. The ends were cut back, 6 bases at V and 3 bases at J, with 11 bases in the middle. The CDR3 region is CASSLDSYTEAFF. DNA of the CDR3: TGTGCCAGTAGCCTTGACAGTTACACTGAAGCTTTCTTT.

The chain has TRBV29-1 and TRBJ2-1, with D perhaps matching TRBD2 (5 bases). In germline, CDR1 is SQVTM, CDR2 ANQGSEA. Trimming cost V 3 bases and J 0 bases, with 15 bases left between them. CDR3 size: 16 residues. In nucleotides, the CDR3 is TGCAGCGTTGATACCGAGACTACCTACTCCTACAATGAGCAGTTCTTC. Its translation is CSVDTETTYSYNEQFF.

This chain links TRBV6-5 with TRBJ1-5, with D perhaps matching TRBD1 (6 bases). Trimming took off 5 bases at V and 5 bases at J, with 13 bases between the two ends. The germline V gene encodes CDR1 MNHEY and CDR2 SVGAGI. The CDR3 extends over 14 amino acids. Here the CDR3 DNA reads TGTGCCAGCAGTCCAACAGGGATTCATCAGCCCCAGCATTTT. It yields the protein CASSPTGIHQPQHF.

The chain joins TRBV4-3 to TRBJ2-7, with D possibly TRBD1 on 6 matching bases. There are 15 residues in the CDR3. Germline CDR1 LGHNA, CDR2 YSLEER. Trimming left V 0 bases short and J 0 bases short, with 9 bases between. The CDR3 DNA is TGCGCCAGCAGCCAAGAAGGACAGCACTCCTACGAGCAGTACTTC. This encodes CASSQEGQHSYEQYF.

V gene TRBV6-4 combines with J gene TRBJ2-7; TRBD2 is a possible D gene (5 bases). The germline gives CDR1 MRHNA, CDR2 SNTAGT. This CDR3 region has 15 residues. V lost 3 bases and J 0 bases, leaving 12 bases between the germline ends. The CDR3 DNA follows: TGTGCCAGCAGTGAGCATCCGGGAAGCTCCTACGAGCAGTACTTC. Its protein product is CASSEHPGSSYEQYF.

In this sample, this clone turned up a few times. The V and J genes are TRBV4-3 and TRBJ2-1, with 8 bases that match TRBD2. Germline values: CDR1 LGHNA, CDR2 YSLEER. J was trimmed by 3 bases and V by 0 bases; bases with no gene match: 7. This CDR3 region has 17 residues. The CDR3 loop reads CASSQDRSSGVYNEQFF. CDR3 coding DNA: TGCGCCAGCAGCCAAGATAGGAGTAGCGGGGTCTACAATGAGCAGTTCTTC.

DNA for the CDR3: TGTGCCAGCAGCTCACCGGACAGTTTCTACGAGCAGTACTTC. Protein product: CASSSPDSFYEQYF. J is TRBJ2-7 and V is TRBV7-6; TRBD1 might be the D (6 bases). Germline CDR1 reads SGHVS; CDR2 reads FNYEAQ. V lost 4 bases to trimming and J lost 3 bases, with 13 bases between them. The CDR3 runs to 14 residues. The full variable domain, its missing parts supplied by reference TRBV7-6 and TRBJ2-7, is GAGVSQSPRYKVTKRGQDVALRCDPISGHVSLYWYRQALGQGPEFLTYFNYEAQQDKSGLPNDRFSAERPEGSISTLTIQRTEQRDSAMYRCASSSPDSFYEQYFGPGTRLTVT.

The V gene is TRBV7-9, the J gene TRBJ1-3; no clear D. Trimming pared 5 bases from V and 8 bases from J, leaving 10 bases between. This CDR3 is 12 amino acids long. From germline, CDR1 is SEHNR and CDR2 FQNEAQ (reference sequence). CDR3 amino acids: CASSRQADTIYF. The CDR3 DNA sequence: TGTGCCAGCAGCCGACAAGCGGACACCATATATTTT.

CDR3 sequence reads: CASSIFQGKLGDEQYF. As DNA, the CDR3 is TGTGCCAGCAGCATATTCCAGGGGAAGTTGGGTGACGAGCAGTACTTC. The rearrangement links TRBV7-9 to TRBJ2-7; D may be TRBD1 (6 bases). V was cut by 5 bases and J by 5 bases, with 22 bases left in between. The CDR3 has 16 amino acids. Germline CDR1 reads SEHNR; CDR2 reads FQNEAQ (reference sequence). Full variable domain (missing parts from reference TRBV7-9 and TRBJ2-7): DTGVSQNPRHKITKRGQNVTFRCDPISEHNRLYWYRQTLGQGPEFLTYFQNEAQLEKSRLLSDRFSAERPKGSFSTLEIQRTEQGDSAMYLCASSIFQGKLGDEQYFGPGTRLTVT.

The chain uses TRBV5-5 and TRBJ1-5, with 8 bases identical to TRBD1. The CDR3 covers 15 residues. Trimming cost V 3 bases and J 4 bases; bases outside gene matches: 6. Germline values: CDR1 SGHKS, CDR2 YYEKEE (reference sequence). The CDR3 coding sequence is TGTGCCAGCAGCTCGTACAGGGGGAAGAATCAGCCCCAGCATTTT. It encodes CASSSYRGKNQPQHF.

The sample holds a few counts of this clone. The chain uses TRBV7-8 and TRBJ1-5; 10 nucleotides match TRBD1. V shed 0 bases, J shed 6 bases, and the junction held 11 bases outside the gene matches. This CDR3 has 18 residues. Germline loops: CDR1 SGHVS, CDR2 FQNEAQ. The CDR3 sequence: CASSLAGRQGAITQPQHF. The CDR3 bases are TGTGCCAGCAGCTTAGCGGGGCGACAGGGGGCAATCACTCAGCCCCAGCATTTT.

The rearrangement links TRBV13 to TRBJ2-7, with 8 bases fitting TRBD2. The V gene's germline CDR1 is PRHDT and CDR2 FYEKMQ (reference sequence). With 2 bases clipped from V and 3 bases from J, the junction kept 3 bases outside the gene matches. The length of the CDR3 is 14 residues. As DNA, the CDR3 is TGTGCCAGCAGCTTAAACAGCGGGGGCTACGAGCAGTACTTC. Translating gives CASSLNSGGYEQYF.

The V call is TRBV6-1, the J call TRBJ1-5; no clear D. The germline gives CDR1 MNHNS, CDR2 SASEGT. The CDR3 runs to 14 residues. The V end lost 5 bases, the J end lost 7 bases, and 15 bases lay between the germline ends. DNA of the CDR3: TGTGCCAGCAGTATCACCCTAAGCGTGCAGCCCCAGCATTTT. Its translation is CASSITLSVQPQHF.

V and J are TRBV4-1 and TRBJ1-1, with a possible D match to TRBD1 (6 bases). The V gene lost 1 base and the J gene lost 6 bases, with 6 bases spanning the gap. Germline CDR1 is MGHRA and CDR2 is YSYEKL. The CDR3 is 12 amino acids. The CDR3 sequence: CASSQGQAEAFF. The CDR3 DNA sequence: TGCGCCAGCAGCCAAGGACAGGCTGAAGCTTTCTTT.

The CDR3 protein is CASSFNREFEAFF. DNA for the CDR3: TGTGCCAGCAGCTTTAACCGGGAGTTTGAAGCTTTCTTT. The V and J genes are TRBV7-6 and TRBJ1-1; no clear D gene. Germline CDR1 and CDR2: SGHVS and FNYEAQ. The V end was cut by 3 bases, the J end by 7 bases, with 12 bases between. The CDR3 is 13 residues long.

Comments on this clone: The junction does not match germline at one end; this may be a read error. The genes are TRBV7-7 and TRBJ2-7; D gene unclear. Germline CDR1 and CDR2: SSHAT and FNYEAQ (reference sequence). This CDR3 is 13 amino acids long. The CDR3 loop reads CASSSPWSYEQYF. The CDR3 DNA is TGTGCTAGCAGCTCCCCTTGGAGCTACGAGCAGTACTTC.

V usage is TRBV7-3 and J usage is TRBJ1-3; no firm D call. CDR1 SGHTA and CDR2 FQGTGA come from the germline V gene. The CDR3 is 15 residues long. V was shortened by 5 bases and J by 0 bases, with 11 bases between the two germline ends. The CDR3 loop reads CASSQKAGSGNTIYF. CDR3 nucleotides: TGTGCCAGCAGCCAAAAGGCAGGCTCTGGAAACACCATATATTTT. The complete variable domain, with remaining parts taken from reference TRBV7-3 and TRBJ1-3, reads GAGVSQTPSNKVTEKGKYVELRCDPISGHTALYWYRQSLGQGPEFLIYFQGTGAADDSGLPNDRFFAVRPEGSVSTLKIQRTERGDSAVYLCASSQKAGSGNTIYFGEGSWLTVV.

The V gene is TRBV7-6, the J gene TRBJ1-3; D is unresolved. Trimming took 1 base from V and 0 from J, leaving 7 bases between them. The CDR3 loop spans 15 amino acids. Germline CDR1 SGHVS, CDR2 FNYEAQ. The CDR3 loop reads CASSLVSGSGNTIYF. CDR3 coding DNA: TGTGCCAGCAGCTTAGTGAGCGGCTCTGGAAACACCATATATTTT.

The chain joins TRBV4-3 to TRBJ2-7; 9 bases are shared with TRBD2. Germline lookup yields CDR1 LGHNA and CDR2 YSLEER. The J segment lost 3 bases and the V segment lost 0 bases, leaving 6 bases of the junction unmatched. CDR3 length equals 16 residues. CDR3 DNA sequence: TGCGCCAGCAGCCAAGATCTGACTAGCGGCTACTACGAGCAGTACTTC. This codes for CASSQDLTSGYYEQYF.

The CDR3 here is CASTRRGRRDQPQHF. As DNA, the CDR3 is TGCGCCAGCACCCGGAGGGGCAGGAGAGATCAGCCCCAGCATTTT. The chain joins TRBV10-1 to TRBJ1-5, with a possible D match to TRBD1 (5 bases). Trimming shortened V by 7 bases and J by 5 bases, and 18 bases separated the two germline ends. Germline CDR1 reads WNHNN; CDR2 reads SYGVQD (reference sequence). The CDR3 loop spans 15 amino acids.

This clone was observed a handful of times. The CDR3 region is CASSQDRGSNQPQHF. The CDR3 nucleotides are TGCGCCAGCAGCCAAGACAGGGGAAGCAATCAGCCCCAGCATTTT. The chain employs TRBV4-1 and TRBJ1-5, with D perhaps TRBD1 (6 bases). Germline V lookup: CDR1 MGHRA, CDR2 YSYEKL. The length of the CDR3 is 15 residues. V lost 0 bases and J lost 1, with 7 bases in between.

The chain links TRBV9 to TRBJ2-5; D might be TRBD1 (5 bases). This CDR3 contains 15 residues. Trimming removed 3 bases at V and 5 bases at J, with 17 bases between. CDR1 is SGDLS and CDR2 is YYNGEE in the germline V gene. The CDR3 DNA is TGTGCCAGCAGCGCGGATTGGACACCGCGGGAGACCCAGTACTTC. Amino acids: CASSADWTPRETQYF.

This clone appeared once. The chain links TRBV29-1 to TRBJ2-7, with TRBD2 as a possible D gene (6 bases). The CDR3 loop spans 12 amino acids. Deletions cut 4 bases from V and 4 bases from J, with 11 bases between. The germline gives CDR1 SQVTM, CDR2 ANQGSEA. The chain's CDR3 is CSVAGLQYEQYF. The DNA of the CDR3 is TGCAGCGTTGCGGGACTCCAATACGAGCAGTACTTC.

J is TRBJ1-1 and V is TRBV27; the match to TRBD1 covers 7 bases. Germline V gives CDR1 MNHEY, CDR2 SMNVEV (reference sequence). The V gene end was trimmed by 1 base and the J gene end by 5 bases; junction bases not matched to a gene: 4. The CDR3 sequence is 14 residues long. The CDR3: CASSLYRGGTEAFF. DNA of the CDR3: TGTGCCAGCAGTTTATACAGGGGCGGGACTGAAGCTTTCTTT.

The chain couples TRBV4-1 to TRBJ1-1, with D perhaps TRBD1 (5 bases). The CDR3 totals 15 residues. Looked up from germline, CDR1 is MGHRA and CDR2 is YSYEKL. Trimming left V 1 base short and J 1 base short, with 10 bases between. This chain's CDR3 is CASSQADSPNTEAFF. As DNA, the CDR3 is TGCGCCAGCAGCCAAGCTGACAGCCCGAACACTGAAGCTTTCTTT.

The rearrangement links TRBV19 to TRBJ1-1, with 7 bases aligning to TRBD1. The germline V gene encodes CDR1 LNHDA and CDR2 SQIVND (reference sequence). The CDR3 is 13 amino acids. Trimming cost V 9 bases and J 0 bases; bases outside gene matches: 4. CDR3 in amino acids: CASRDSLNTEAFF. The CDR3 DNA sequence: TGTGCCAGCCGGGACAGTTTGAACACTGAAGCTTTCTTT.

The V call is TRBV7-6, the J call TRBJ2-7; D may be TRBD2 (5 bases). Deletions cut 5 bases from V and 1 base from J, with 12 bases between. CDR3 length equals 14 residues. Germline V gene data show CDR1 as SGHVS and CDR2 as FNYEAQ. Here the CDR3 DNA reads TGTGCCAGCAGCCCATTGCCGGGATCCTACGAGCAGTACTTC. It is translated as CASSPLPGSYEQYF.

Concerning this clone itself: One end of the junction does not line up with germline, which may come from a read error. This chain joins TRBV18 and TRBJ2-7, with TRBD1 matching over 7 bases. The CDR3 runs to 15 residues. Germline CDR1 reads KGHSH; CDR2 reads LQKENI. The DNA of the CDR3 is TGTGCCAGCTCGCCACCGACAGGGAGCCCCTACGAGCAGTACTTC. Residues: CASSPPTGSPYEQYF. Full variable domain (missing parts from reference TRBV18 and TRBJ2-7): NAGVMQNPRHLVRRRGQEARLRCSPMKGHSHVYWYRQLPEEGLKFMVYLQKENIIDESGMPKERFSAEFPKEGPSILRIQQVVRGDSAAYFCASSPPTGSPYEQYFGPGTRLTVT.